This T cell receptor beta chain was profiled in a study of neurological immune-mediated disorders. Findings and limits, study-wide: There were no CDR3 amino acid sequences shared by expanded clones across subjects, a result suggesting private repertoires in all groups.

Ten or more counts support this clonotype. Its antigen remains unknown. TCRdb redid the calling of the 5' RACE reads with MiXCR, one entry per CDR3 protein. The profile covers roughly 80,000 distinct CDR3 sequences, with roughly 18% appearing a single time and roughly 15% taken by the ten largest. Looked up from germline, CDR1 is DFQATT and CDR2 is SNEGSKA (reference sequence). J lost 5 bases, V lost 0 bases, and 4 bases had no gene match. The CDR3 extends over 15 amino acids. The V call is TRBV20-1, the J call TRBJ2-5; the match to TRBD2 covers 12 bases. The clonotype was recovered from a woman in her thirties or forties in good health. Material for sequencing was PBMCs. The CDR3 DNA follows: TGCAGTGCTAGAGAACCTAGCGGGGGGGCGGAGACCCAGTACTTC. It codes for CSAREPSGGAETQYF.